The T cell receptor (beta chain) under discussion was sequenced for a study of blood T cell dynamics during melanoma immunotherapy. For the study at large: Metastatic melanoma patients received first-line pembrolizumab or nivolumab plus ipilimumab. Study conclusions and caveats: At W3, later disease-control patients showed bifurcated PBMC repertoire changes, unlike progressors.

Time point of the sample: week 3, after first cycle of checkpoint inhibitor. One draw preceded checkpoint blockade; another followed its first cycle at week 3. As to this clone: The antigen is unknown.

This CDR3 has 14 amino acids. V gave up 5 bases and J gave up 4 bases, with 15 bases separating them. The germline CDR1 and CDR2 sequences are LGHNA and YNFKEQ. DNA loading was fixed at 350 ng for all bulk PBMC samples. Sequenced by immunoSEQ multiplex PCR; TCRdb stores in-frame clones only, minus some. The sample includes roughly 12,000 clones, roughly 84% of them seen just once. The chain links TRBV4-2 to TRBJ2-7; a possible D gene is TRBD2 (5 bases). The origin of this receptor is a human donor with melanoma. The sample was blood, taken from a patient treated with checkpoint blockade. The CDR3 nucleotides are TGTGCCAGCAGCTTGGCCGGGGTGGAGTACGAGCAGTACTTC. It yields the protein CASSLAGVEYEQYF.